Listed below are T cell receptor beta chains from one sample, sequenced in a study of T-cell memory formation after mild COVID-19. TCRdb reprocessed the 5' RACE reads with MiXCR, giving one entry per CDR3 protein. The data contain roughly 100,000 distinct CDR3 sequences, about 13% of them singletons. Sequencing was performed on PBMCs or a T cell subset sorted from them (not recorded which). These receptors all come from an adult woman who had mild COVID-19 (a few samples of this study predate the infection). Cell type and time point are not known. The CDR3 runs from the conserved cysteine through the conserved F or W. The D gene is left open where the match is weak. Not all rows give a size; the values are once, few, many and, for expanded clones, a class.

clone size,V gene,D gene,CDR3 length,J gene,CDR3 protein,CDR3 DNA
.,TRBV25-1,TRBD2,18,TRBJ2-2,CASSESQIAGGPAGELFF,TGTGCCAGCAGTGAGTCCCAAATAGCGGGAGGGCCGGCCGGGGAGCTGTTTTTT
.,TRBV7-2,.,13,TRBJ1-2,CASSLAGSYGYTF,TGTGCCAGCAGCTTAGCAGGGTCCTATGGCTACACCTTC
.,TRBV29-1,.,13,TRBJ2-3,CSVTTESTDTQYF,TGCAGCGTCACCACAGAGAGCACAGATACGCAGTATTTT
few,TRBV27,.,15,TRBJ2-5,CASSLFQGVGETQYF,TGTGCCAGCAGTTTATTTCAGGGTGTAGGAGAGACCCAGTACTTC
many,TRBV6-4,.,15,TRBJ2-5,CASSDSGGPQETQYF,TGTGCCAGCAGTGACTCAGGGGGACCACAAGAGACCCAGTACTTC
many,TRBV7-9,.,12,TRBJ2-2,CARDGPTGELFF,TGTGCCCGCGACGGGCCTACCGGGGAGCTGTTTTTT
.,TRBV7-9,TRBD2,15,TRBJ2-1,CASSPLGGRRNEQFF,TGTGCCAGCAGCCCTCTAGGCGGGAGACGTAATGAGCAGTTCTTC
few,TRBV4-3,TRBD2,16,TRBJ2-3,CASSQDWTRERDTQYF,TGCGCCAGCAGCCAAGATTGGACGCGGGAGCGGGATACGCAGTATTTT
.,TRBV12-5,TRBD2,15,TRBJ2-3,CASGLLTSGTDTQYF,TGTGCTAGTGGTTTGTTGACTAGCGGCACAGATACGCAGTATTTT
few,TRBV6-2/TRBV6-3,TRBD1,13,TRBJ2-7,CASSSLTGGEQYF,TGTGCCAGCAGTAGTCTGACAGGGGGCGAGCAGTACTTC
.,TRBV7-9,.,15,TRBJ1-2,CASSLGPTDHLGYTF,TGTGCCAGCAGCTTAGGACCGACTGACCACCTGGGCTACACCTTC
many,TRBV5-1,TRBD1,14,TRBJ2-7,CASRDDRVGYEQYF,TGCGCCAGCAGGGATGACAGGGTTGGCTACGAGCAGTACTTC
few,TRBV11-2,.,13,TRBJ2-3,CASWDGSPNTQYF,TGTGCCAGCTGGGATGGGAGTCCGAATACGCAGTATTTT
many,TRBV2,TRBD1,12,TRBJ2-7,CASRQGDNEQYF,TGTGCCAGCAGACAGGGGGACAACGAGCAGTACTTC
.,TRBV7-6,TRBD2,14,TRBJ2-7,CASSYPSGGHEQYF,TGTGCCAGCAGCTATCCAAGCGGGGGGCACGAGCAGTACTTC
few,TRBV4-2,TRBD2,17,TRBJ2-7,CASSQDPRREGVYEQYF,TGTGCCAGCAGCCAAGATCCGAGGCGGGAGGGCGTCTACGAGCAGTACTTC
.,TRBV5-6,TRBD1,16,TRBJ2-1,CASSLAGTGSYNEQFF,TGTGCCAGCAGCTTGGCTGGGACAGGGTCTTACAATGAGCAGTTCTTC
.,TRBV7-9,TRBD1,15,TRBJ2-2,CASSPRTGNTGELFF,TGTGCCAGCAGCCCCCGGACAGGAAACACCGGGGAGCTGTTTTTT
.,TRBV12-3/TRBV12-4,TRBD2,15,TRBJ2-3,CASSPSGGLTDTQYF,TGTGCCAGCAGCCCAAGCGGGGGGCTCACAGATACGCAGTATTTT
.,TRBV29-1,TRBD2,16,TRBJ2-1,CSVLGLAGDSYNEQFF,TGCAGCGTCCTCGGGCTAGCGGGAGACTCCTACAATGAGCAGTTCTTC
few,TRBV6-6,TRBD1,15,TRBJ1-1,CASSRTGGVGTEAFF,TGTGCCAGCAGTCGTACAGGGGGCGTCGGCACTGAAGCTTTCTTT
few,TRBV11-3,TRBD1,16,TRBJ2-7,CASSLGRTGISYEQYF,TGTGCCAGCAGCTTAGGGCGGACAGGGATCTCCTACGAGCAGTACTTC
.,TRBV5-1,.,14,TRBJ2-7,CASSYVGNSYEQYF,TGCGCCAGCAGCTACGTGGGCAACTCCTACGAGCAGTACTTC
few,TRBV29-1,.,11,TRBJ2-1,CSVGTTVEQFF,TGCAGCGTTGGGACCACGGTTGAGCAGTTCTTC
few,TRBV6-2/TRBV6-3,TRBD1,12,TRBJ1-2,CATVTGYYGYTF,TGTGCCACCGTGACAGGGTACTATGGCTACACCTTC
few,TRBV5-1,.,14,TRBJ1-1,CASSLVGGNTEAFF,TGCGCCAGCAGCTTGGTGGGGGGGAACACTGAAGCTTTCTTT
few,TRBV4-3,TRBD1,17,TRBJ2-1,CASSQDHLTGTYNEQFF,TGCGCCAGCAGCCAAGATCACCTGACAGGGACCTACAATGAGCAGTTCTTC
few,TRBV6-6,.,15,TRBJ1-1,CASTPLMGGGTEAFF,TGTGCCAGCACTCCTCTGATGGGAGGGGGCACTGAAGCTTTCTTT
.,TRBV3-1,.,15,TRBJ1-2,CASSQDLMTGNGYTF,TGTGCCAGCAGCCAAGATCTCATGACAGGAAATGGCTACACCTTC
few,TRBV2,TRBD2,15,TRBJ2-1,CASSGGTSGRNEQFF,TGTGCCAGCAGTGGGGGGACTAGCGGGAGAAATGAGCAGTTCTTC
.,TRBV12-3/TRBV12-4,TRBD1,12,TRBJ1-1,CASSLWTGEAFF,TGTGCCAGCAGTTTATGGACAGGTGAAGCTTTCTTT
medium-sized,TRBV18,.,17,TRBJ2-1,CASSPQTGTDPYNEQFF,TGTGCCAGCTCACCTCAGACCGGGACGGATCCCTACAATGAGCAGTTCTTC
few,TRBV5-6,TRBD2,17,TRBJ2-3,CASSQAGGGAVTDTQYF,TGTGCCAGCAGCCAGGCGGGCGGGGGGGCCGTTACAGATACGCAGTATTTT
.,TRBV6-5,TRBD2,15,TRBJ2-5,CASSRLAGVQETQYF,TGTGCCAGCAGTAGACTAGCGGGGGTACAAGAGACCCAGTACTTC
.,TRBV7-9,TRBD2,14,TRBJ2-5,CASSRLAAKETQYF,TGTGCCAGCAGCCGACTAGCGGCCAAAGAGACCCAGTACTTC
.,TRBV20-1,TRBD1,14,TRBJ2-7,CSALTTGWPYEQYF,TGCAGTGCTCTTACGACAGGGTGGCCCTACGAGCAGTACTTC
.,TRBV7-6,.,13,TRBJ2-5,CASRSEGQETQYF,TGTGCCAGCCGCAGCGAAGGCCAAGAGACCCAGTACTTC
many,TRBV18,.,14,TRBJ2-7,CASSPPKHPYEQYF,TGTGCCAGCTCACCACCCAAACATCCCTACGAGCAGTACTTC
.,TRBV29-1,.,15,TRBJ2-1,CSVASSFTAHNEQFF,TGCAGCGTTGCGAGTTCTTTTACGGCGCACAATGAGCAGTTCTTC
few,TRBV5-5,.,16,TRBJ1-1,CASSPSPWGLSTEAFF,TGTGCCAGCAGCCCCTCACCTTGGGGGTTGAGCACTGAAGCTTTCTTT
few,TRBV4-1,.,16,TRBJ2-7,CASSQDYGSPNYEQYF,TGCGCCAGCAGCCAAGATTACGGATCCCCAAACTACGAGCAGTACTTC